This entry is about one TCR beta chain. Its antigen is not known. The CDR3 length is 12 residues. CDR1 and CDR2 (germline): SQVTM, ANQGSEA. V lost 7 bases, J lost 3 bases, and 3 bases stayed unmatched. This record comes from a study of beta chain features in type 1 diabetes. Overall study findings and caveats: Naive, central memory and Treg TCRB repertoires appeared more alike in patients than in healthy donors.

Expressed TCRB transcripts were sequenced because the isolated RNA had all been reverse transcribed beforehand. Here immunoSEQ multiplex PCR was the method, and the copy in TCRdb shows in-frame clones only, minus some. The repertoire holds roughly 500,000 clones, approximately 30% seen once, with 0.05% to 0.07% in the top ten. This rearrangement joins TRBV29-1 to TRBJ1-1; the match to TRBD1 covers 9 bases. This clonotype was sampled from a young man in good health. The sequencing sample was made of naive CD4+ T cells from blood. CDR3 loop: CSARTGDTEAFF. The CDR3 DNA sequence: TGCAGCGCTAGGACAGGGGACACTGAAGCTTTCTTT. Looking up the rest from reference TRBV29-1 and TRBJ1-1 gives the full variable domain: SAVISQKPSRDICQRGTSLTIQCQVDSQVTMMFWYRQQPGQSLTLIATANQGSEATYESGFVIDKFPISRPNLTFSTLTVSNMSPEDSSIYLCSARTGDTEAFFGQGTRLTVV.